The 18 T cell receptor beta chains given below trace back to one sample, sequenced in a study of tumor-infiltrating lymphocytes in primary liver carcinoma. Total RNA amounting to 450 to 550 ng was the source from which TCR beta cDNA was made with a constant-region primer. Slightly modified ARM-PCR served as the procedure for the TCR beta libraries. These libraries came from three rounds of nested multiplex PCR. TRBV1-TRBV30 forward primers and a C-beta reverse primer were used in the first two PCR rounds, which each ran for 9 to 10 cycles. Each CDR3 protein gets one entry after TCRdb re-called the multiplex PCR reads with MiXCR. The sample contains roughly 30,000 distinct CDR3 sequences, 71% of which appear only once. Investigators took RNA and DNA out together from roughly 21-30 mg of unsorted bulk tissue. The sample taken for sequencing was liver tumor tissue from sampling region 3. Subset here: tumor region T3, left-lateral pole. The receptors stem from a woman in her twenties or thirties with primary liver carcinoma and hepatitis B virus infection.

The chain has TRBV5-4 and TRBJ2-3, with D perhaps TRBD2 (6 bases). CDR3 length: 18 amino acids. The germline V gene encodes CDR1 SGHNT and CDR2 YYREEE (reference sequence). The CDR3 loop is CVNSNPAASESRTDTQYF. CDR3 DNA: TGTGTCAACAGTAACCCGGCGGCTAGCGAGAGTCGGACAGATACGCAGTATTTT.

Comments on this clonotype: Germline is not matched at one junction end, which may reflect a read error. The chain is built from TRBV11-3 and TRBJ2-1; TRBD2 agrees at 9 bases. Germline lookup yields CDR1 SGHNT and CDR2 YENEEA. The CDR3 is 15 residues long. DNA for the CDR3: TGCGCCAGCAGTAGACTAGCGGAGGGGGGGTATGAGCAGTTCTTC. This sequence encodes CASSRLAEGGYEQFF. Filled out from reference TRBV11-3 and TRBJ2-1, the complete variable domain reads EAGVVQSPRYKIIEKKQPVAFWCNPISGHNTLYWYLQNLGQGPELLIRYENEEAVDDSQLPKDRFSAERLKGVDSTLKIQPAELGDSAVYLCASSRLAEGGYEQFFGPGTRLTVL.

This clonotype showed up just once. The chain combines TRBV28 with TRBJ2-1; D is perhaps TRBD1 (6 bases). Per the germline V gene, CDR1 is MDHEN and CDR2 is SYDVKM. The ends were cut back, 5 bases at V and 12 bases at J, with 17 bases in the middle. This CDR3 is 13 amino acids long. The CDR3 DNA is TGTGCCAGCAGTGGGGACATACACTCAGGGCAGTTCTTC. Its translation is CASSGDIHSGQFF.

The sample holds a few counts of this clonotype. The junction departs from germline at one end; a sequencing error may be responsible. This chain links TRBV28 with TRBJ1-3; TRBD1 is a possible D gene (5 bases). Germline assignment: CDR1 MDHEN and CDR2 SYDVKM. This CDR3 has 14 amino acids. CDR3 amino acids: CASRTGDSVNAIYF. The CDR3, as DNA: TGTGCCAGTAGAACAGGCGACTCTGTAAACGCCATATATTTT.

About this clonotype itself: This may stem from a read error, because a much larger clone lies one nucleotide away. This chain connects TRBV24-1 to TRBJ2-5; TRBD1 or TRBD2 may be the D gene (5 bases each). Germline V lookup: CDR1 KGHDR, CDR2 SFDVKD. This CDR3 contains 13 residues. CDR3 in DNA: TGTGTCACTTCCGGGACGGCCGCGGAGACCCAGTACTTC. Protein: CVTSGTAAETQYF.

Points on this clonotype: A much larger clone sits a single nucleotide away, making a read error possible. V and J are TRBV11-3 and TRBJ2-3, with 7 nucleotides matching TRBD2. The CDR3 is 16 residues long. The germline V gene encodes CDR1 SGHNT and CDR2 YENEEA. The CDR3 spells CAGSLGLADLTDTQYF. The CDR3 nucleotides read TGTGCCGGCAGCTTAGGTCTAGCGGACTTGACAGATACGCAGTATTTT.

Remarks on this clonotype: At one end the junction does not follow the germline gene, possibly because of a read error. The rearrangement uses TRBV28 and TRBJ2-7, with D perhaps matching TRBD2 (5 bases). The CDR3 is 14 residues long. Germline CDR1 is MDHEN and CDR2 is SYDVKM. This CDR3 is CASKSYGSSYEQYF. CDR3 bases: TGTGCCAGCAAAAGCTATGGGAGCTCCTACGAACAGTACTTC.

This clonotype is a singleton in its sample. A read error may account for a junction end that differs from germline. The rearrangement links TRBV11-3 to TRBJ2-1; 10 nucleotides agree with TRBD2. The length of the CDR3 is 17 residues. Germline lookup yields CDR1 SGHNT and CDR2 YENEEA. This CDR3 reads CASSLGPAGGVTPEQLF. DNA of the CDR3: TGTGCCAGTAGCTTGGGACCAGCGGGAGGGGTCACTCCTGAGCAGCTCTTC.

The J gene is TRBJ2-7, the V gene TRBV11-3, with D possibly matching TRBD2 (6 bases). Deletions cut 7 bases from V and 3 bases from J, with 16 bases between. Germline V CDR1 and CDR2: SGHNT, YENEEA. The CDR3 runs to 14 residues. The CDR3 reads CASTRTNGSYEQYF. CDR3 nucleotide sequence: TGTGCCAGCACACGGACTAACGGAAGCTACGAGCAGTACTTC. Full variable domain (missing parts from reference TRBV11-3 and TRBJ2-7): EAGVVQSPRYKIIEKKQPVAFWCNPISGHNTLYWYLQNLGQGPELLIRYENEEAVDDSQLPKDRFSAERLKGVDSTLKIQPAELGDSAVYLCASTRTNGSYEQYFGPGTRLTVT.

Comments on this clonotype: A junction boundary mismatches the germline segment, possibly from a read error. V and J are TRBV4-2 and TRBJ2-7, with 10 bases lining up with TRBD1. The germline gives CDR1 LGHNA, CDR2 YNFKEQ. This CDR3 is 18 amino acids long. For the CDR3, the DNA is TGTGCCAGCAGCCAGGAACACCTAGGACAGGGGGGGCCGCGCGAGCTGTGCTTC. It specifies CASSQEHLGQGGPRELCF.

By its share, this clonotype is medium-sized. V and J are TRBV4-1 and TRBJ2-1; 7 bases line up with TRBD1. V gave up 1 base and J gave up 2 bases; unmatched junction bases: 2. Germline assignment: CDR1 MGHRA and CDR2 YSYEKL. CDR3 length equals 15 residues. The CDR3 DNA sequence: TGCGCCAGCAGCCAAGGGGACAGAACCTACAATGAGCAGTTCTTC. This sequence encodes CASSQGDRTYNEQFF.

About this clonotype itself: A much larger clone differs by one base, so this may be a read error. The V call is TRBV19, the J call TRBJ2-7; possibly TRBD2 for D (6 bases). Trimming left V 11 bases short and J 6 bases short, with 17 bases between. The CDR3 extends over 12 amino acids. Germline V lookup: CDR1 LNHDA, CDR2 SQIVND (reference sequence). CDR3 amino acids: CAGLGGRGEQYF. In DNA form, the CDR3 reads TGTGCCGGCCTCGGGGGACGAGGCGAGCAGTACTTC.

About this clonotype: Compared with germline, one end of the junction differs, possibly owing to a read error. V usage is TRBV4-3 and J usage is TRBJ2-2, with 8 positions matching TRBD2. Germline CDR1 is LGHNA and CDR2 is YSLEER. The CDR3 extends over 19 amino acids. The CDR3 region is CASSVLAEGPRSNTGKLFF. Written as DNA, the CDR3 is TGCGCCAGCAGTGTACTAGCGGAAGGGCCCCGTTCGAACACCGGGAAGCTGTTTTTT.

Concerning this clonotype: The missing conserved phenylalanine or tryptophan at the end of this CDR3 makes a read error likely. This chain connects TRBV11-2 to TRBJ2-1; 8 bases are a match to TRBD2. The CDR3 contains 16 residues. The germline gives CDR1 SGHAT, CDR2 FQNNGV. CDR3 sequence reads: CASRVTNGRAGNEQFL. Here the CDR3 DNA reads TGTGCAAGCAGGGTTACTAACGGGAGGGCCGGCAATGAGCAGTTCCTC.

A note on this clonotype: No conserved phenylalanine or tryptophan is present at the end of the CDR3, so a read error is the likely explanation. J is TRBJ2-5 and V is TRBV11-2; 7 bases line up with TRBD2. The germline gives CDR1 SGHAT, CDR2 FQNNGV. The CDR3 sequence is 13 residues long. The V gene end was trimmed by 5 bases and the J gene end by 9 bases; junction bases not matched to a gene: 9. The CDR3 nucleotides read TGTGCCAGCAGCATTACGGGAGGCGGGGCCCAGTACGTC. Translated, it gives CASSITGGGAQYV.

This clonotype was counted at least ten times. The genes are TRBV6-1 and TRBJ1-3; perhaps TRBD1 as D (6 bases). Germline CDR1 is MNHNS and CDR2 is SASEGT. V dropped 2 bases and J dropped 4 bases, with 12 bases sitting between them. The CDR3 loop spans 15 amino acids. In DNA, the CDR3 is TGTGCCAGCAGTGAAATGTGGGGGCTCGGAAACACCATATATTTT. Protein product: CASSEMWGLGNTIYF.

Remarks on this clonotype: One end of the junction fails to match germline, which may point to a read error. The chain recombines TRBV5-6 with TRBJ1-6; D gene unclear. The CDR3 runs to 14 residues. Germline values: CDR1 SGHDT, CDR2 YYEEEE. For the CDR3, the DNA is TGTCCCAGCAGCTTGATAGCACTGGGATCACCCCTCCACTTT. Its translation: CPSSLIALGSPLHF. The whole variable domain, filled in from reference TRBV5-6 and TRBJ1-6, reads DAGVTQSPTHLIKTRGQQVTLRCSPKSGHDTVSWYQQALGQGPQFIFQYYEEEERQRGNFPDRFSGHQFPNYSSELNVNALLLGDSALYLCPSSLIALGSPLHFGNGTRLTVT.

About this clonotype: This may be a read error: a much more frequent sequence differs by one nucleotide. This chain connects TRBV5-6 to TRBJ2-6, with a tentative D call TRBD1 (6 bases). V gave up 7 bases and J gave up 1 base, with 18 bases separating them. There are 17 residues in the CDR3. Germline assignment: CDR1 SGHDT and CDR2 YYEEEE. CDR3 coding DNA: TGTGCCAGCGTTCTTTTAGGACAGATGTCTGGGGCCAACGTCCTGACTTTC. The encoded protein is CASVLLGQMSGANVLTF.